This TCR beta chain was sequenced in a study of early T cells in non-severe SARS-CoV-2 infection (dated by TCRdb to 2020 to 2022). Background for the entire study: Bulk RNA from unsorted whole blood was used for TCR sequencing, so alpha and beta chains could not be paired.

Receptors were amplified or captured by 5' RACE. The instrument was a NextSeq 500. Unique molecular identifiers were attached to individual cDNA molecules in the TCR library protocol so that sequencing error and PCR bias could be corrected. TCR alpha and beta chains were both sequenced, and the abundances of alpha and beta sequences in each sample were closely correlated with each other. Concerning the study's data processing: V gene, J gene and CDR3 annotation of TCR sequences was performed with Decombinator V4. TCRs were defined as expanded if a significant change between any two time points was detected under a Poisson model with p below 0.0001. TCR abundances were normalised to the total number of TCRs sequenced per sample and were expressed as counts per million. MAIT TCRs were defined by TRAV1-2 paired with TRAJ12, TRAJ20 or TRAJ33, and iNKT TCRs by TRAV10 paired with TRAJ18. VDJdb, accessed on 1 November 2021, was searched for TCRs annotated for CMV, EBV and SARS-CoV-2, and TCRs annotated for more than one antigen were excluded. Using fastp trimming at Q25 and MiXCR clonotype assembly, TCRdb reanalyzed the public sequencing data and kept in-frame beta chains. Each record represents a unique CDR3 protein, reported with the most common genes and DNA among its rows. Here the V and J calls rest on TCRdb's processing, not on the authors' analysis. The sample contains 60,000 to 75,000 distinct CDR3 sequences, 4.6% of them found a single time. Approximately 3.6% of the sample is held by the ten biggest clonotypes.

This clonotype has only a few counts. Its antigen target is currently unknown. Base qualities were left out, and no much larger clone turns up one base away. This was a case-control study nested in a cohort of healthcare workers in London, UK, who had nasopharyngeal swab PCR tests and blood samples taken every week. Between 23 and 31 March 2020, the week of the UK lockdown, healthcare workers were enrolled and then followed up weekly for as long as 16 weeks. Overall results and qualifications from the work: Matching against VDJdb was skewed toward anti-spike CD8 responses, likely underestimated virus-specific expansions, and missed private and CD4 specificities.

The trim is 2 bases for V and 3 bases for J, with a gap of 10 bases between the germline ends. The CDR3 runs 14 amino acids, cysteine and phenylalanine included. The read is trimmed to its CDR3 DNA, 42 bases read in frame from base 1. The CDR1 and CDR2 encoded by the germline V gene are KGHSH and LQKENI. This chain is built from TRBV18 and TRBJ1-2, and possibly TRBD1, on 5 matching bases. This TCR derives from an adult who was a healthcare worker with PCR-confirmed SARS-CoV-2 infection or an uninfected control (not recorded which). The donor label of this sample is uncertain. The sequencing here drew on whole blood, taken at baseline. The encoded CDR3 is CASSPVGAYYGYTF. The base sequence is TGTGCCAGCTCACCAGTAGGGGCCTACTATGGCTACACCTTC.